The 24 T cell receptor beta chains below come from one sample, sequenced in a study of sequential checkpoint blockade in melanoma (dated by TCRdb to the late 2010s). Library preparation employed the immunoSEQ multiplex PCR assay. TCRdb re-hosts the immuneACCESS table, in-frame sequences only. Its copies lack some clones; in the studies checked, an unresolved V gene accounts for under half of them, and the cause for the rest is not known. In all, the sample holds around 3,500 clones, and roughly a fifth of those were seen once. The ten biggest clones cover 6.5% to 8% of the sample. The treatment or condition label here, explained by the study, means: randomized to nivolumab then ipilimumab (arm A) or the reverse (arm B). The source was tumor tissue (inferred from file names), collected from a patient given nivolumab and ipilimumab in sequence. Receptors originate from a human donor with melanoma.

This clone was detected only once. The gene calls are TRBV29-1 and TRBJ1-1; maybe TRBD1 (5 bases). The CDR3 contains 13 residues. V was shortened by 3 bases and J by 2 bases, with 10 bases between the two germline ends. Germline V gene sequence: CDR1 SQVTM, CDR2 ANQGSEA. This chain's CDR3 is CSVEGGGNTEAFF. The CDR3 region has the DNA TGCAGCGTTGAGGGGGGGGGTAACACTGAAGCTTTCTTT.

Relative to its sample, this clone is medium-sized. The chain employs TRBV11-3 and TRBJ1-3; D is uncertain. The germline V and J ends were trimmed by 7 bases and 3 bases, with 13 bases remaining between them. The CDR3 is 14 residues long. CDR1 is SGHNT, CDR2 YENEEA, per germline. Written as DNA, the CDR3 is TGTGCCAGCACCCCGAGAGGAGATGGAAACACCATATATTTT. It specifies CASTPRGDGNTIYF.

By share, this clone counts as medium-sized (0.01 to 0.1%). The chain employs TRBV11-3 and TRBJ2-1; 8 bases are shared with TRBD1. CDR3 length: 14 amino acids. Germline V gives CDR1 SGHNT, CDR2 YENEEA. The V and J ends lost 4 bases and 8 bases, in that order; junction bases with no gene match: 7. The CDR3 region is CASSSGQGNYEQFF. In nucleotides, the CDR3 is TGTGCCAGCAGCTCAGGACAGGGTAATTATGAGCAGTTCTTC.

This clone was counted only a few times. The chain uses TRBV30 and TRBJ1-6, with 8 nucleotides matching TRBD1. This CDR3 is built from 13 residues. CDR1 and CDR2 from the germline V gene are GTSNPN and SVGIG (reference sequence). V was pared by 3 bases and J by 7 bases, with 2 bases of the junction left unmatched. This CDR3 is CAWRGQGNSPLHF. The DNA for the CDR3 is TGTGCCTGGAGAGGACAGGGAAATTCACCCCTCCACTTT.

This clone was observed a handful of times. This chain joins TRBV19 and TRBJ1-1, with D unresolved. Per the germline V gene, CDR1 is LNHDA and CDR2 is SQIVND (reference sequence). The CDR3 sequence is 12 residues long. V gave up 4 bases and J gave up 4 bases, with 7 bases separating them. The CDR3 DNA reads as TGTGCCAGTAGTAGGGGTGCCACTGAAGCTTTCTTT. It encodes CASSRGATEAFF.

Judged by abundance, this clone is medium-sized (0.01 to 0.1%). The rearrangement links TRBV11-3 to TRBJ2-5; the D call may be TRBD1 or TRBD2 (7 bases each). Germline V lookup: CDR1 SGHNT, CDR2 YENEEA. The CDR3 is made up of 14 amino acids. The V end was cut by 7 bases, the J end by 4 bases, with 16 bases between. The chain's CDR3 is CASILRGGLETQYF. In DNA, the CDR3 is TGTGCCAGCATCCTCAGGGGGGGATTAGAGACCCAGTACTTC.

This clone was found a few times. The J gene is TRBJ2-1, the V gene TRBV27; D is ambiguous. Germline V lookup: CDR1 MNHEY, CDR2 SMNVEV (reference sequence). The CDR3 totals 17 residues. Between the trimmed V and J ends, which lost 5 bases and 1 base, there was a span of 18 bases. The CDR3, as DNA: TGTGCCAGCAGTCCCCCCTTAGGCGGATATTCCTACAATGAGCAGTTCTTC. This sequence encodes CASSPPLGGYSYNEQFF.

The table lists this clone with a few counts. The chain is built from TRBV6-8 and TRBJ2-5; 12 bases align to TRBD1. The CDR3 loop spans 14 amino acids. Germline CDR1 reads MNHGY; CDR2 reads SAAAGT. J lost 5 bases, V lost 6 bases, and 4 bases had no gene match. The CDR3 spells CASSRDRGRETQYF. CDR3 nucleotides: TGTGCCAGCAGCCGGGACAGGGGGCGTGAGACCCAGTACTTC.

The chain combines TRBV10-2 with TRBJ1-1; 7 nucleotides line up with TRBD1. From germline, CDR1 is WSHSY and CDR2 SAAADI. Unmatched junction bases numbered 6, after V lost 6 bases and J lost 5 bases. CDR3 length: 13 amino acids. This CDR3 reads CASRAGGETEAFF. The CDR3 region has the DNA TGCGCCAGCAGGGCAGGGGGAGAGACTGAAGCTTTCTTT.

This clone is labeled as medium-sized. The chain couples TRBV11-3 to TRBJ1-3, with D possibly TRBD1 on 6 matching bases. The CDR3 consists of 15 residues. Germline V CDR1 and CDR2: SGHNT, YENEEA. The V and J ends lost 3 bases and 2 bases respectively, with 11 bases between them. CDR3 region: CASSLASGAGNTIYF. The CDR3 nucleotides are TGTGCCAGCAGCTTGGCGTCAGGGGCTGGAAACACCATATATTTT.

V is TRBV5-1 and J is TRBJ1-2; tentative D call: TRBD1 (5 bases). Germline CDR1 reads SGHRS; CDR2 reads YFSETQ. Trimming removed 3 bases from V and 6 bases from J, with 18 bases in between. The CDR3 has 15 amino acids. In DNA, the CDR3 is TGCGCCAGCAGCTCCGACCGGGGCAGGGTGGATGGCTACACCTTC. This translates into CASSSDRGRVDGYTF.

The chain joins TRBV6-8 to TRBJ2-2; perhaps TRBD1 as D (5 bases). This CDR3 is built from 16 residues. CDR1 is MNHGY and CDR2 is SAAAGT in the germline V gene. Trimming removed 8 bases from V and 0 bases from J, with 16 bases in between. CDR3 bases: TGTGCCAGCGGCAGGGCCACAACTTCGAACACCGGGGAGCTGTTTTTT. Protein sequence: CASGRATTSNTGELFF.

Many counts were recorded for this clone. The chain employs TRBV11-3 and TRBJ2-3, with 9 bases matching TRBD1. The V gene end was trimmed by 4 bases and the J gene end by 3 bases; junction bases not matched to a gene: 5. Germline CDR1 SGHNT, CDR2 YENEEA. CDR3 length: 15 residues. This CDR3 is CASSSGTGFTDTQYF. The CDR3 bases are TGTGCCAGCAGCTCCGGGACAGGGTTTACAGATACGCAGTATTTT.

This rearrangement joins TRBV6-8 to TRBJ1-5, with a weak D call TRBD1 (6 bases). The CDR3 covers 15 residues. Trimming removed 6 bases at V and 1 base at J, with 13 bases between. Germline CDR1 and CDR2: MNHGY and SAAAGT. The CDR3 region is CASRSSDSSNQPQHF. CDR3 DNA sequence: TGTGCCAGCAGGAGCTCGGACAGCAGCAATCAGCCCCAGCATTTT.

This clone was recorded at least ten times. The chain uses TRBV11-3 and TRBJ2-1; TRBD1 matches at 7 bases. This CDR3 is 16 amino acids long. The germline gives CDR1 SGHNT, CDR2 YENEEA. The ends lost 3 bases at V and 2 bases at J; junction bases unmatched: 7. The CDR3 reads CASSLRTGATYNEQFF. The CDR3 DNA follows: TGTGCCAGCAGCTTGCGAACAGGGGCAACCTACAATGAGCAGTTCTTC.

The sample holds many counts of this clone. The chain joins TRBV11-3 to TRBJ1-2; 8 bases are a match to TRBD1. CDR1 and CDR2 from the germline V gene are SGHNT and YENEEA. This CDR3 is 14 amino acids long. V trimming: 4 bases; J trimming: 8 bases; junction bases outside the gene matches: 9. The CDR3 loop is CASSWMDRAGGYTF. For the CDR3, the DNA is TGTGCCAGCAGCTGGATGGACAGGGCTGGAGGCTACACCTTC. The full variable domain, with the rest looked up from reference TRBV11-3 and TRBJ1-2, is EAGVVQSPRYKIIEKKQPVAFWCNPISGHNTLYWYLQNLGQGPELLIRYENEEAVDDSQLPKDRFSAERLKGVDSTLKIQPAELGDSAVYLCASSWMDRAGGYTFGSGTRLTVV.

The table lists this clone with a few counts. This chain joins TRBV6-8 and TRBJ2-6; no definite D call. The V end lost 0 bases, the J end lost 3 bases, and 6 bases lay between the germline ends. Per the germline V gene, CDR1 is MNHGY and CDR2 is SAAAGT. This CDR3 has 15 residues. This CDR3 is CASSYSSDGANVLTF. For the CDR3, the DNA is TGTGCCAGCAGTTACTCGTCAGATGGGGCCAACGTCCTGACTTTC.

In this sample, this clone turned up a few times. This chain uses TRBV6-8 with TRBJ2-6, with unresolved D. The CDR3 length is 14 residues. CDR1 and CDR2 from the germline V gene are MNHGY and SAAAGT. Trimming took 8 bases from V and 0 from J, leaving 8 bases between them. CDR3 sequence: CASFTLSGANVLTF. CDR3 in DNA: TGTGCCAGCTTCACCCTCTCTGGGGCCAACGTCCTGACTTTC.

This chain joins TRBV30 and TRBJ2-3; 7 bases are shared with TRBD2. The CDR3 is 12 residues long. The germline gives CDR1 GTSNPN, CDR2 SVGIG (reference sequence). Trimming cost V 2 bases and J 15 bases; bases outside gene matches: 11. CDR3 loop: CAWSSSRTRTYF. The CDR3 coding sequence is TGTGCCTGGAGTTCTTCCAGGACTAGGACCTATTTT.

This clone is classed as medium-sized (0.01 to 0.1%). The rearrangement joins TRBV11-3 to TRBJ2-5; 7 nucleotides agree with TRBD2. The CDR3 covers 14 residues. CDR1 is SGHNT, CDR2 YENEEA, per germline. Losses at the gene ends were 6 bases for V and 3 bases for J; bases not matched to a gene: 7. DNA of the CDR3: TGTGCCAGCAGTCTTGGGCTAGCGGAAGAGACCCAGTACTTC. Protein: CASSLGLAEETQYF.

This clone is termed medium-sized. The chain links TRBV6-8 to TRBJ1-2; D is undetermined. Trimming took off 8 bases at V and 3 bases at J, with 22 bases between the two ends. This CDR3 contains 16 residues. The germline V gene has CDR1 MNHGY and CDR2 SAAAGT. CDR3 region: CASGNLGVIVDYGYTF. CDR3 nucleotides: TGTGCCAGCGGAAACCTCGGGGTAATAGTCGACTATGGCTACACCTTC.

This clone was picked up one time. This chain joins TRBV29-1 and TRBJ1-3; D is unclear. This CDR3 has 13 residues. Germline V gene data show CDR1 as SQVTM and CDR2 as ANQGSEA. The V end lost 3 bases, the J end lost 2 bases, and 8 bases lay between the germline ends. The CDR3 loop is CSVDPGPGNTIYF. CDR3 nucleotide sequence: TGCAGCGTTGATCCGGGCCCTGGAAACACCATATATTTT.

This clone was observed a few times. In DNA, the CDR3 is TGTGCCATCAGTGAGTATCAGGGGGCTATTCAGCCCCAGCATTTT. Its translation: CAISEYQGAIQPQHF. This chain links TRBV10-3 with TRBJ1-5; 8 nucleotides align to TRBD1. Germline CDR1 and CDR2: ENHRY and SYGVKD. After removal of 1 base from V and 6 bases from J, the junction contained 5 bases not matched to a gene. The CDR3 is 15 amino acids.

This clone showed up just a few times. The chain links TRBV30 to TRBJ1-6; D gene ambiguous. Germline-derived CDR1 and CDR2 are GTSNPN and SVGIG (reference sequence). With 3 bases removed from V and 4 bases from J, the gap between germline ends came to 16 bases. The length of the CDR3 is 16 residues. The CDR3 protein is CAWSATSLGYNSPLHF. The CDR3 DNA sequence: TGTGCCTGGAGCGCAACTAGTCTCGGGTATAATTCACCCCTCCACTTT.